This T cell receptor beta chain was recovered during a study of cytomegalovirus exposure and HLA in healthy donors. Whole-study findings and limits: In a later analysis, TCR beta V- and J-gene trimming was associated with a missense DCLRE1C variant. The authors judged a highly shared variant cluster likely a sequencing artifact. The study designated 150 to 200 TCR beta chains cytomegalovirus-associated.

About this clone: Its antigen is currently unknown. This sample also contains other DNA sequences that code for the same CDR3.

Amplification used 60 Vbeta primers and 13 Jbeta primers. Assay used: immunoSEQ multiplex PCR; TCRdb lists only in-frame clones, some missing. The sample lists approximately 110,000 clones, 60% to 70% occurring once. The CDR3 sequence is 13 residues long. CDR1 is LNHDA and CDR2 is SQIVND in the germline V gene (reference sequence). The V and J ends lost 2 bases and 6 bases, in that order; junction bases with no gene match: 1. This receptor was identified in a man younger than 40 in good health and CMV-seropositive. The rearrangement links TRBV19 to TRBJ2-3; 8 bases agree with TRBD2. Source material: PBMCs. CDR3 region: CASSIRLADTQYF. CDR3 sequence (DNA): TGTGCCAGTAGTATAAGACTAGCGGATACGCAGTATTTT.